The rows below give T cell receptor beta chains drawn from one sample of a study of cytomegalovirus exposure and HLA in healthy donors. Measured with immunoSEQ multiplex PCR; TCRdb has only the in-frame clones, and not every one. This table holds approximately 130,000 clones, about four fifths found once. Material for sequencing was PBMCs. The origin of the receptors is a male donor in good health and CMV-seronegative. Each CDR3 is given with its conserved first and last residue. D genes are given only for firm matches. Size tells how often a clone was seen (once, few, many) or the class of an expanded clone, and some rows leave it out.

CDR3: CASSVAGLAGSITDTQYF
DNA: TGTGCCAGCAGCGTAGCCGGACTAGCGGGTTCTATCACAGATACGCAGTATTTT
J: TRBJ2-3
D: TRBD2
size: few
V: TRBV9

CDR3: CASKGADTQYF
DNA: TGCGCCAGCAAGGGGGCAGATACGCAGTATTTT
J: TRBJ2-3
D: -
size: -
V: TRBV5-1

CDR3: CASSYGAPNQPQHF
DNA: TGTGCCAGCAGTTACGGGGCACCTAATCAGCCCCAGCATTTT
J: TRBJ1-5
D: -
size: -
V: TRBV6-6

CDR3: CASSETTSSYNEQFF
DNA: TGTGCCAGCAGCGAGACTACTAGCTCCTACAATGAGCAGTTCTTC
J: TRBJ2-1
D: -
size: few
V: TRBV5-4

CDR3: CASRKPPGHKETQYF
DNA: TGCGCCAGCAGAAAACCACCGGGACACAAAGAGACCCAGTACTTC
J: TRBJ2-5
D: -
size: -
V: TRBV10-1

CDR3: CASSLAVLAGADGEQFF
DNA: TGTGCCAGCAGCTTAGCGGTACTAGCGGGGGCCGATGGGGAGCAGTTCTTC
J: TRBJ2-1
D: TRBD2
size: -
V: TRBV11-1

CDR3: CASSEMTEGRNIQYF
DNA: TGTGCCAGCAGTGAAATGACGGAAGGGAGAAACATTCAGTACTTC
J: TRBJ2-4
D: -
size: -
V: TRBV2

CDR3: CASGNIGRAFF
DNA: TGTGCCAGCGGTAATATTGGGAGAGCTTTCTTT
J: TRBJ1-1
D: -
size: few
V: TRBV6-6

CDR3: CASSLEGQGGGEQYF
DNA: TGTGCCAGCAGCCTAGAGGGACAGGGCGGTGGCGAGCAGTACTTC
J: TRBJ2-7
D: TRBD1
size: -
V: TRBV4-2

CDR3: CASSQDTGYNEQFF
DNA: TGTGCCAGCAGCCAAGATACAGGATACAATGAGCAGTTCTTC
J: TRBJ2-1
D: -
size: once
V: TRBV4-2

CDR3: CAWSGEMNTEAFF
DNA: TGTGCCTGGAGTGGCGAGATGAACACTGAAGCTTTCTTT
J: TRBJ1-1
D: -
size: -
V: TRBV30

CDR3: CASSQQRDYEQYF
DNA: TGTGCCAGCAGTCAACAGCGGGATTACGAGCAGTACTTC
J: TRBJ2-7
D: TRBD2
size: -
V: TRBV28

CDR3: CASNPDSGGSYGYTF
DNA: TGTGCCAGCAACCCAGATTCCGGGGGGTCCTATGGCTACACCTTC
J: TRBJ1-2
D: -
size: -
V: TRBV9

CDR3: CASRWGGGTEAFF
DNA: TGTGCCAGCAGATGGGGAGGAGGCACTGAAGCTTTCTTT
J: TRBJ1-1
D: -
size: -
V: TRBV2

CDR3: CASSQDTGSGANVLTF
DNA: TGTGCCAGCAGCCAAGATACGGGCTCTGGGGCCAACGTCCTGACTTTC
J: TRBJ2-6
D: -
size: -
V: TRBV4-2

CDR3: CASSLVRMNTEAFF
DNA: TGTGCCAGCAGTTTAGTGCGGATGAACACTGAAGCTTTCTTT
J: TRBJ1-1
D: -
size: -
V: TRBV27

CDR3: CAWSGGRGKAFF
DNA: TGTGCCTGGTCAGGGGGCAGGGGAAAAGCTTTCTTT
J: TRBJ1-1
D: TRBD1
size: -
V: TRBV30

CDR3: CASSVGGGLSYEQYF
DNA: TGTGCCAGCAGCGTAGGGGGGGGGCTCTCCTACGAGCAGTACTTC
J: TRBJ2-7
D: -
size: -
V: TRBV9

CDR3: CASTPRTGAYEQYF
DNA: TGTGCCAGCACCCCCCGGACAGGCGCCTACGAGCAGTACTTC
J: TRBJ2-7
D: TRBD1
size: -
V: TRBV7-9

CDR3: CANNPPGQGSYEQYF
DNA: TGTGCCAACAACCCCCCGGGACAGGGATCCTACGAGCAGTACTTC
J: TRBJ2-7
D: TRBD1
size: once
V: TRBV7-9

CDR3: CASSQEASGGYSYNEQFF
DNA: TGCGCCAGCAGCCAAGAGGCTAGCGGGGGATACTCCTACAATGAGCAGTTCTTC
J: TRBJ2-1
D: TRBD2
size: -
V: TRBV4-3

CDR3: CASSEWGQGGTDTQYF
DNA: TGTGCCAGCAGTGAATGGGGACAGGGGGGCACAGATACGCAGTATTTT
J: TRBJ2-3
D: TRBD1
size: -
V: TRBV2

CDR3: CASSQLTHEGVNYGYTF
DNA: TGCGCCAGCAGCCAACTCACCCATGAGGGGGTCAACTATGGCTACACCTTC
J: TRBJ1-2
D: -
size: -
V: TRBV4-3

CDR3: CASSLGQGAPYEQYF
DNA: TGTGCCAGCAGCTTAGGACAGGGTGCACCCTACGAGCAGTACTTC
J: TRBJ2-7
D: TRBD1
size: -
V: TRBV7-3

CDR3: CASSMGSGGNEQFF
DNA: TGCGCCAGCAGCATGGGGTCAGGGGGGAATGAGCAGTTCTTC
J: TRBJ2-1
D: -
size: -
V: TRBV10-1

CDR3: CASTSDRQPYEQYF
DNA: TGTGCCAGTACCTCGGACAGGCAACCCTACGAGCAGTACTTC
J: TRBJ2-7
D: TRBD1
size: -
V: TRBV19

CDR3: CASSLVADTQYF
DNA: TGCGCCAGCAGCTTGGTCGCAGATACGCAGTATTTT
J: TRBJ2-3
D: -
size: -
V: TRBV5-1

CDR3: CASSSNFPGGTIGTEAFF
DNA: TGTGCCAGCAGCTCCAACTTCCCGGGGGGGACTATCGGCACTGAAGCTTTCTTT
J: TRBJ1-1
D: -
size: -
V: TRBV7-6

CDR3: CASSLTAGAFF
DNA: TGTGCCAGCAGCCTTACAGCGGGAGCTTTCTTT
J: TRBJ1-1
D: -
size: -
V: TRBV7-9

CDR3: CASTQVLAGGPRETQYF
DNA: TGCGCCAGCACCCAGGTACTAGCGGGGGGGCCCAGGGAGACCCAGTACTTC
J: TRBJ2-5
D: TRBD2
size: -
V: TRBV5-1

CDR3: CATSRDHQIEAFF
DNA: TGTGCCACCAGCAGAGATCACCAGATCGAAGCTTTCTTT
J: TRBJ1-1
D: -
size: -
V: TRBV15

CDR3: CASSRGDPNTGELFF
DNA: TGTGCCAGCAGCCGGGGGGATCCGAACACCGGGGAGCTGTTTTTT
J: TRBJ2-2
D: TRBD2
size: -
V: TRBV11-3

CDR3: CASSYSTENTEAFF
DNA: TGTGCCAGCAGTTACTCGACAGAGAACACTGAAGCTTTCTTT
J: TRBJ1-1
D: -
size: few
V: TRBV6-6